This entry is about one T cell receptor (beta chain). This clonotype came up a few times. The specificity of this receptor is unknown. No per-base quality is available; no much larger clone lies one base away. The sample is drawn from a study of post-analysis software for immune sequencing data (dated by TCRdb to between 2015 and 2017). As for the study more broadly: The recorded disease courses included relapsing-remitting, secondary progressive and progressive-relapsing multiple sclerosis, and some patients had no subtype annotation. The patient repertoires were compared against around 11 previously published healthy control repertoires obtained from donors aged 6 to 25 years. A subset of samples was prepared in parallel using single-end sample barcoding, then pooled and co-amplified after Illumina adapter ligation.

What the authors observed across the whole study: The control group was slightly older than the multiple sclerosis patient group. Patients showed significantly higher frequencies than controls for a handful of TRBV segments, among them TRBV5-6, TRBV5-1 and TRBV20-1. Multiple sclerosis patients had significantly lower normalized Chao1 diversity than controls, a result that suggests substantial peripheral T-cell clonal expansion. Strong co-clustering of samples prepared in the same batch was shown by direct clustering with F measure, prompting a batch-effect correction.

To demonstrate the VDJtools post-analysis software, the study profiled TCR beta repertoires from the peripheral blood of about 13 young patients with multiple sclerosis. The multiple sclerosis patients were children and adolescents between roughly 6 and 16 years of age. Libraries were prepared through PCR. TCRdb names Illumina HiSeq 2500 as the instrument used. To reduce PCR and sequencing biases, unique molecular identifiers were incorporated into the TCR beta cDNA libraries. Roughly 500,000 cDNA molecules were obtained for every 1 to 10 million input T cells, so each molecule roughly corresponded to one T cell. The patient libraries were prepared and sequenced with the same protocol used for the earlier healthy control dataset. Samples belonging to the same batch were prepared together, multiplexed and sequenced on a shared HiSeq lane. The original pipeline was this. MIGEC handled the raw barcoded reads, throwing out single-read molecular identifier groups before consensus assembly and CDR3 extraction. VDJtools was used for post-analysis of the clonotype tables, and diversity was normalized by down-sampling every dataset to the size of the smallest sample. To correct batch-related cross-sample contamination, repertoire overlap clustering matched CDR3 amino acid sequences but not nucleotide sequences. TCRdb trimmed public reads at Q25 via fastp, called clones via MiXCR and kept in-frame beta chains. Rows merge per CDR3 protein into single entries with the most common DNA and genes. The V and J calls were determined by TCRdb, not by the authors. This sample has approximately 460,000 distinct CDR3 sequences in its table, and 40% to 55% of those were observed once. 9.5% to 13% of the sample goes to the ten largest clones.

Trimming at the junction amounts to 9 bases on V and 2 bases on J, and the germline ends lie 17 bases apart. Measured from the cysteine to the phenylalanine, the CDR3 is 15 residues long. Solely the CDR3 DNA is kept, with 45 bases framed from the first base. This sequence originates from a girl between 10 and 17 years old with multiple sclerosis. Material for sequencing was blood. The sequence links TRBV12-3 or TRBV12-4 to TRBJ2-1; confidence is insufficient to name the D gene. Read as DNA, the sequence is TGTGCCAGTCAACCCCGGGCAGGACCCTACAATGAGCAGTTCTTC. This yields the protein CASQPRAGPYNEQFF.